A single sample is the source of the 24 T cell receptor beta chains below, sequenced in a study of control samples from healthy donors and cancer patients. The assay was immunoSEQ multiplex PCR, and TCRdb's table has in-frame clones only and misses some. The sample has about 170,000 clones, about 91% seen once. The sample taken for sequencing was blood. The receptors here all came from a woman in her twenties or thirties in good health.

The gene calls are TRBV12-3 or TRBV12-4 and TRBJ1-2, with 7 bases that match TRBD1. This CDR3 has 13 amino acids. The ends lost 6 bases at V and 4 bases at J; junction bases unmatched: 5. In DNA form, the CDR3 reads TGTGCCAGCAGGCGGGACAGCCTCTATGGCTACACCTTC. Its translation is CASRRDSLYGYTF.

There are a few counts of this clone. The gene calls are TRBV10-2 and TRBJ2-2; D remains unclear. The CDR3 has 16 residues. V lost 3 bases, J lost 6 bases, and 17 bases lay in between. Germline V CDR1 and CDR2: WSHSY, SAAADI. CDR3 nucleotides: TGCGCCAGCAGTGATTACCCCGGACGTAGTTCCGGGGAGCTGTTTTTT. It yields the protein CASSDYPGRSSGELFF.

In DNA form, the CDR3 reads TGTGCCAGCAGTCTCACTAGCGGGAATATTCTAGGGGAGACCCAGTACTTC. The encoded protein is CASSLTSGNILGETQYF. The chain uses TRBV3-1 (or the pseudogene TRBV3-2) and TRBJ2-5; TRBD2 aligns across 10 bases. The CDR3 is 17 amino acids. Germline-derived CDR1 and CDR2 are LGHDT and YNNKEL (reference sequence). V lost 6 bases, J lost 5 bases, and 15 bases stayed unmatched.

V gene TRBV5-4 combines with J gene TRBJ2-7; TRBD2 matches at 12 bases. The length of the CDR3 is 16 residues. V gave up 0 bases and J gave up 4 bases; unmatched junction bases: 5. The V gene's germline CDR1 is SGHNT and CDR2 YYREEE (reference sequence). This CDR3 reads CASSLGLAGDTYEQYV. CDR3 bases: TGTGCCAGCAGCTTGGGACTAGCGGGGGACACTTACGAGCAGTACGTC.

This clone was seen a single time. The genes are TRBV11-3 and TRBJ2-1; 7 nucleotides match TRBD1. Germline V gives CDR1 SGHNT, CDR2 YENEEA. The CDR3 runs to 15 residues. J lost 2 bases, V lost 5 bases, and 6 bases had no gene match. This CDR3 is CASSDWDRPYNEQFF. The CDR3, as DNA: TGTGCCAGCAGCGATTGGGACAGACCCTACAATGAGCAGTTCTTC.

This clone was recorded a few times. This sample also contains other DNA sequences that code for the same CDR3. V gene TRBV9 combines with J gene TRBJ1-2, with a weak D call TRBD1 (6 bases). Per the germline V gene, CDR1 is SGDLS and CDR2 is YYNGEE. Trimming pared 2 bases from V and 1 base from J, leaving 6 bases between. This CDR3 has 13 residues. The CDR3 loop reads CASSVDSNYGYTF. Written as DNA, the CDR3 is TGTGCCAGCAGCGTGGACAGTAACTATGGCTACACCTTC.

This sequence joins TRBV2 and TRBJ2-5; no clear D. Trimming removed 3 bases from V and 7 bases from J, with 3 bases in between. Germline lookup yields CDR1 SNHLY and CDR2 FYNNEI. The CDR3 length is 10 residues. This chain's CDR3 is CASSEGTQYF. Written as DNA, the CDR3 is TGTGCCAGCAGTGAGGGGACCCAGTACTTC.

The rearrangement uses TRBV27 and TRBJ2-1; tentatively, D is TRBD1 (6 bases). Germline CDR1 and CDR2: MNHEY and SMNVEV (reference sequence). V was pared by 6 bases and J by 5 bases, with 20 bases between. The CDR3 is 16 residues long. The CDR3 protein is CASSADRQVPHNEQFF. In DNA, the CDR3 is TGTGCCAGCAGCGCCGACCGACAGGTGCCTCACAATGAGCAGTTCTTC.

Only a few counts were recorded for this clone. The chain employs TRBV21-1 and TRBJ2-3. TRBV21-1 has pseudogene status. The CDR3 sequence is 11 residues long. In DNA form, the CDR3 reads TGTGCCAGCAGCAAAGGAGATACGCAGTATTTT. Amino acids: CASSKGDTQYF.

The chain joins TRBV7-9 to TRBJ2-1, with D uncertain. Germline loops: CDR1 SEHNR, CDR2 FQNEAQ (reference sequence). V was clipped by 1 base and J by 7 bases, with 11 bases between them. CDR3 size: 14 residues. The CDR3 reads CASSLVGSKNEQFF. The CDR3 DNA follows: TGTGCCAGCAGCTTAGTGGGGTCCAAAAATGAGCAGTTCTTC.

The V and J genes are TRBV28 and TRBJ1-1, with TRBD1 as a possible D gene (6 bases). The CDR3 totals 13 residues. Germline assignment: CDR1 MDHEN and CDR2 SYDVKM. Trimming removed 6 bases from V and 0 bases from J, with 8 bases in between. CDR3 region: CASRRGLNTEAFF. CDR3 in DNA: TGTGCCAGCAGGAGGGGGTTGAACACTGAAGCTTTCTTT.

The rearrangement uses TRBV5-6 and TRBJ1-2, with 7 bases matching TRBD1. This CDR3 is 14 amino acids long. Trimming removed 4 bases from V and 4 bases from J; junction bases left unmatched: 7. Germline CDR1 and CDR2: SGHDT and YYEEEE. The CDR3 DNA reads as TGTGCCAGCAGCCGTGACAGGGAAGGCTATGGCTACACCTTC. Residues: CASSRDREGYGYTF.

The CDR3 DNA is TGTGCCAGCAACCTACTAGCGGGATACTACAATGAGCAGTTCTTC. This translates into CASNLLAGYYNEQFF. V usage is TRBV2 and J usage is TRBJ2-1; 10 nucleotides agree with TRBD2. This CDR3 spans 15 amino acids. The germline V gene has CDR1 SNHLY and CDR2 FYNNEI. With V trimmed by 7 bases and J by 3 bases, 6 bases remained unmatched.

V is TRBV5-1 and J is TRBJ2-3; tentative D call: TRBD2 (6 bases). CDR3 length equals 16 residues. Trimming cost V 4 bases and J 0 bases, with 15 bases left between them. Germline CDR1 and CDR2: SGHRS and YFSETQ. The DNA for the CDR3 is TGCGCCAGCAGCAGGCGGGGTGATTCTAGCACAGATACGCAGTATTTT. As protein: CASSRRGDSSTDTQYF.

This chain connects TRBV28 to TRBJ1-6; no clear D. The CDR3 has 12 amino acids. Trimming removed 3 bases at V and 9 bases at J, with 6 bases between. The germline V gene has CDR1 MDHEN and CDR2 SYDVKM. This chain's CDR3 is CASSFDASPLHF. CDR3 DNA: TGTGCCAGCAGTTTTGATGCTTCACCCCTCCACTTT.

The V gene is TRBV21-1, the J gene TRBJ2-7. TRBV21-1 has pseudogene status. This CDR3 contains 22 residues. CDR3 nucleotides: TGTGCCAGCAGCAATACATCGATGCGGGACAAGGCAATAGCGGAGAGCTCCTACGAGCAGTACTTC. Encoded protein: CASSNTSMRDKAIAESSYEQYF.

CDR3 in DNA: TGTGCCACCAGCGGTGGGACAGATGAAAAACTGTTTTTT. This gives the protein CATSGGTDEKLFF. The chain combines TRBV15 with TRBJ1-4; 7 bases fit TRBD1. With 5 bases clipped from V and 6 bases from J, the junction kept 3 bases outside the gene matches. The CDR3 consists of 13 residues. CDR1 and CDR2 (germline): LNHNV, YYDKDF (reference sequence).

The gene calls are TRBV6-4 and TRBJ2-5; a possible D gene is TRBD2 (6 bases). Trimming took 0 bases from V and 3 from J, leaving 14 bases between them. From germline, CDR1 is MRHNA and CDR2 SNTAGT. This CDR3 has 16 residues. In DNA, the CDR3 is TGTGCCAGCAGTGACTCTCCGGGGGACGGAAAAGAGACCCAGTACTTC. Encoded protein: CASSDSPGDGKETQYF.

This clone was counted a few times. V and J are TRBV20-1 and TRBJ1-1, with no clear D. This CDR3 has 11 amino acids. CDR1 and CDR2 from the germline V gene are DFQATT and SNEGSKA (reference sequence). The V gene lost 6 bases and the J gene lost 7 bases, with 12 bases spanning the gap. The CDR3 nucleotides are TGCAGTGCGAACGACTGGAATGAAGCTTTCTTT. Translated: CSANDWNEAFF.

The chain has TRBV6-1 and TRBJ2-1; TRBD2 is a possible D gene (5 bases). V was clipped by 0 bases and J by 0 bases, with 12 bases between them. The CDR3 runs 17 residues. Per germline, CDR1 MNHNS and CDR2 SASEGT. The CDR3 is CASSEAEADYSYNEQFF. As DNA, the CDR3 is TGTGCCAGCAGTGAAGCGGAAGCGGATTACTCCTACAATGAGCAGTTCTTC.

This clone occurred once. The chain couples TRBV15 to TRBJ1-2, with D uncertain. V was trimmed by 3 bases and J by 4 bases, leaving 15 bases between them. Germline values: CDR1 LNHNV, CDR2 YYDKDF (reference sequence). The CDR3 has 15 residues. The CDR3 sequence is CATSSSRTGVYGYTF. The CDR3 DNA follows: TGTGCCACCAGCAGTTCTCGCACGGGCGTCTATGGCTACACCTTC.

V usage is TRBV2 and J usage is TRBJ2-7; 10 positions match TRBD1. Per the germline V gene, CDR1 is SNHLY and CDR2 is FYNNEI. V lost 7 bases and J lost 7; bases outside the gene matches: 7. The length of the CDR3 is 13 residues. In DNA, the CDR3 is TGTGCCAGCACGGGACAGGGGCGTAATGAGCAGTACTTC. Protein: CASTGQGRNEQYF.

The chain carries TRBV7-9 and TRBJ2-5; D is undetermined. V lost 2 bases and J lost 2, with 15 bases in between. Germline CDR1 SEHNR, CDR2 FQNEAQ (reference sequence). The CDR3 contains 16 residues. The CDR3 protein is CASSLFLGGSQETQYF. CDR3 nucleotide sequence: TGTGCCAGCAGCTTATTCCTGGGCGGATCTCAAGAGACCCAGTACTTC.

V usage is TRBV28 and J usage is TRBJ1-5; 12 positions match TRBD1. The CDR3 extends over 20 amino acids. V lost 6 bases, J lost 4 bases, and 19 bases stayed unmatched. Germline CDR1 and CDR2: MDHEN and SYDVKM. CDR3 region: CASSHPTGTGGSRVNQPQHF. The DNA for the CDR3 is TGTGCCAGCAGCCACCCCACCGGGACAGGGGGCAGTAGGGTAAATCAGCCCCAGCATTTT.